These T cell receptor beta chains were read from a single sample in a study of T cell responses to AZD1222 COVID-19 vaccine. This table comes from immunoSEQ multiplex PCR, and its TCRdb copy is limited to in-frame clones, with some not included. The sample gives about 160,000 clones, approximately 92% of which show up once; about 3.6% is in the top ten. The sequencing here drew on peripheral blood, taken 28 days after the second AZD1222 dose. These receptors were obtained from an adult who received the AZD1222 COVID-19 vaccine. Each CDR3 is given with its conserved first and last residue. D genes are given only for firm matches. Clone size, where shown, is once, few, many, or a class for clones that have expanded.

v_gene	j_gene	d_gene	abundance	CDR3nt	CDR3aa
TRBV2	TRBJ1-6	-	few	TGTGCCAGCAGACAGGGTTTAAATTCACCCCTCCACTTT	CASRQGLNSPLHF
TRBV5-1	TRBJ2-1	TRBD2	-	TGCGCCAGCAGCTTGCGGCGGGAGGGCCTCTACAATGAGCAGTTCTTC	CASSLRREGLYNEQFF
TRBV24-1	TRBJ2-5	TRBD2	-	TGTGCCACCAGTGAGGGACTAGCAGAGACCCAGTACTTC	CATSEGLAETQYF
TRBV9	TRBJ2-1	-	-	TGTGCCAGCACCCCGAACAGGGTTGCCTACAATGAGCAGTTCTTC	CASTPNRVAYNEQFF
TRBV6-5	TRBJ2-5	-	few	TGTGCCAGCAGTTCCTCCCGGGACCTCAGCGGGACCCAGTACTTC	CASSSSRDLSGTQYF
TRBV30	TRBJ1-5	TRBD1	-	TGTGCCTGGAGTGCCGATAAGGACAGGGGTTCTTCTAGCAATCAGCCCCAGCATTTT	CAWSADKDRGSSSNQPQHF
TRBV7-3	TRBJ2-1	-	-	TGTGCCAGCAGCTTAGGGGGGAGTGAGCAGTTCTTC	CASSLGGSEQFF
TRBV27	TRBJ2-7	TRBD1	-	TGTGCCAGCAGCCCGGGACAGAACTACGAGCAGTACTTC	CASSPGQNYEQYF
TRBV5-8	TRBJ1-3	-	-	TGTGCCAGCAGCGCGCGTTCCGATAGCTCTGGAAACACCATATATTTT	CASSARSDSSGNTIYF
TRBV5-1	TRBJ2-5	-	few	TGCGCCAGCAGCTACCAAGAGACCCAGTACTTC	CASSYQETQYF
TRBV19	TRBJ1-1	-	-	TGTGCCAGTAGTATAGTGGACTCGCGTGAAGCTTTCTTT	CASSIVDSREAFF
TRBV4-1	TRBJ2-7	-	few	TGCGCCAGCAGCCAAGATGAACTAGCTCGTTACGAGCAGTACTTC	CASSQDELARYEQYF
TRBV2	TRBJ2-1	TRBD1	-	TGTGCCAGCAGCTTCTTGAAAGGGACAGGGGGGCATGAGCAGTTCTTC	CASSFLKGTGGHEQFF
TRBV10-3	TRBJ2-5	-	once	TGTGCCATCAGTGACGGCGGGGCCCAAGAGACCCAGTACTTC	CAISDGGAQETQYF
TRBV5-1	TRBJ1-6	TRBD1	once	TGCGCCAGCAGCGTAGGGCCTGGACAGGGGAATTCACCCCTCCACTTT	CASSVGPGQGNSPLHF
TRBV5-1	TRBJ2-7	TRBD1	-	TGCGCCAGCAGCCCGCTGACAGGGTTCGAGCAGTACTTC	CASSPLTGFEQYF
TRBV11-2	TRBJ2-3	-	-	TGTGCCAGCAGCTTACAAGGGGATACGCAGTATTTT	CASSLQGDTQYF
TRBV3-1/TRBV3-2	TRBJ2-7	TRBD2	-	TGTGCCAGCAGCCCAAGCCTAGCGGCCTCCTACGAGCAGTACTTC	CASSPSLAASYEQYF
TRBV21-1	TRBJ2-7	-	-	TGTGCCAGCCCCTGGCGACCGAGCTCTGCAGGCTCCTACGAGCAGTACTTC	CASPWRPSSAGSYEQYF
TRBV7-9	TRBJ2-5	TRBD2	-	TGTGCCAGCAGCCACCCGGGACTAGCGGGAGAGAGGGAGACCCAGTACTTC	CASSHPGLAGERETQYF
TRBV6-2/TRBV6-3	TRBJ2-2	TRBD2	-	TGTGCCAGCAGTTACTCGAGTACTAGCGGGAGGGTCGACACCGGGGAGCTGTTTTTT	CASSYSSTSGRVDTGELFF
TRBV11-2	TRBJ2-7	-	-	TGTGCCAGCAGGGACCGGGGCTCGCGGGGGCAGTACTTC	CASRDRGSRGQYF
TRBV6-5	TRBJ2-1	-	-	TGTGCCACCTATTGGCCCAATGAGCAGTTCTTC	CATYWPNEQFF
TRBV5-6	TRBJ1-5	-	-	TGTGCCAGCAGCTTGGGGCAGACTTTTCAGCCCCAGCATTTT	CASSLGQTFQPQHF
TRBV24-1	TRBJ2-3	-	few	TGTGCCACCAGTGCCCGTGGAGCGTCCTACCGCACAGATACGCAGTATTTT	CATSARGASYRTDTQYF
TRBV7-8	TRBJ2-1	-	-	TGTGCCAGCAGCCCCCCAGGGCGATCCTACTACAATGAGCAGTTCTTC	CASSPPGRSYYNEQFF
TRBV18	TRBJ2-7	TRBD1	-	TGTGCCAGCTCAGAGCTGGACAGGGGCCTTTACGAGCAGTACTTC	CASSELDRGLYEQYF
TRBV19	TRBJ2-7	-	-	TGTGCCAGTAGTATAGGAGGGTTCCCGTACGAGCAGTACTTC	CASSIGGFPYEQYF
TRBV5-4	TRBJ2-1	-	-	TGTGCCAGCAGCTTGGAGGCGGGACGCTACAATGAGCAGTTCTTC	CASSLEAGRYNEQFF
TRBV3-1/TRBV3-2	TRBJ1-6	-	-	TGTGCCAGCAGCCAACGGGACATTTCACCCCTCCACTTT	CASSQRDISPLHF
TRBV24-1	TRBJ1-1	-	-	TGTGCCACCAGTGATAGGAGCACAAACACTGAAGCTTTCTTT	CATSDRSTNTEAFF
TRBV7-2	TRBJ2-4	TRBD2	-	TGTGCCAGCAGGCGGGGGGGATCAACCAAAAACATTCAGTACTTC	CASRRGGSTKNIQYF
TRBV6-2/TRBV6-3	TRBJ2-7	-	-	TGTGCCAGCAGTTCCGGCGCGGGGCCTTTTGAGCAGTACTTC	CASSSGAGPFEQYF
TRBV15	TRBJ1-2	TRBD1	-	TGTGCCACCAGCAGTAGGGAGACAGGGGTCGGCTACACCTTC	CATSSRETGVGYTF
TRBV7-8	TRBJ1-5	TRBD1	once	TGTGCCAGCAGCACTAACAGGGGTTTGGATCAGCCCCAGCATTTT	CASSTNRGLDQPQHF
TRBV28	TRBJ1-4	-	-	TGTGCCAGCAGTCTTGCTGAAAAACTGTTTTTT	CASSLAEKLFF
TRBV18	TRBJ2-3	-	-	TGTGCCAGCTCTACCAGCATTGTAGCGGGCACAGATACGCAGTATTTT	CASSTSIVAGTDTQYF
TRBV9	TRBJ1-2	-	-	TGTGCCAGCAGCGTAGGACAGGCCCCCGGCTACACCTTC	CASSVGQAPGYTF
TRBV27	TRBJ2-3	-	-	TGTGCCAGCAATAGGTTCGGCACAGATACGCAGTATTTT	CASNRFGTDTQYF
TRBV5-1	TRBJ2-1	TRBD2	-	TGCGCCAGCAGCCCCTCGGCGGGAGGGGCCCACAATGAGCAGTTCTTC	CASSPSAGGAHNEQFF
TRBV9	TRBJ2-6	-	-	TGTGCCAGCAGCGTAGTGGGCTCTGGGGCCAACGTCCTGACTTTC	CASSVVGSGANVLTF
TRBV5-1	TRBJ2-3	TRBD1	-	TGCGCCAGCAGCTGGGGGACAGGCACAGATACGCAGTATTTT	CASSWGTGTDTQYF
TRBV10-3	TRBJ1-4	TRBD1	-	TGTGCCATCAGTAAGACAGGGGGAAACGAAAAACTGTTTTTT	CAISKTGGNEKLFF
TRBV28	TRBJ2-7	-	-	TGTGCCAGCAGTTTATCGATGACACCACGAACCTACGAGCAGTACTTC	CASSLSMTPRTYEQYF
TRBV29-1	TRBJ2-3	-	-	TGCAGCGTTAAAGCAGCCGGGACAGATACGCAGTATTTT	CSVKAAGTDTQYF
TRBV12-5	TRBJ2-3	-	-	TGTGCTAGTGGTTTGGATGAATGGGATACGCAGTATTTT	CASGLDEWDTQYF
TRBV6-4	TRBJ2-5	TRBD1	-	TGTGCCAGCAGTGCGGCACCGGGACAGGGTCCCCAGTACTTC	CASSAAPGQGPQYF
TRBV18	TRBJ1-1	TRBD1	-	TGTGCCAGCTCAGCAAACGGGAACAGGGGTCGGACTGAAGCTTTCTTT	CASSANGNRGRTEAFF
TRBV2	TRBJ2-1	TRBD1	-	TGTGCCAGCAGTGAAGGGACAGGGATTCTTTTCAATGAGCAGTTCTTC	CASSEGTGILFNEQFF
TRBV12-5	TRBJ2-3	-	-	TGTGCTAGCGGCGGGGTGGCCCCAGATACGCAGTATTTT	CASGGVAPDTQYF